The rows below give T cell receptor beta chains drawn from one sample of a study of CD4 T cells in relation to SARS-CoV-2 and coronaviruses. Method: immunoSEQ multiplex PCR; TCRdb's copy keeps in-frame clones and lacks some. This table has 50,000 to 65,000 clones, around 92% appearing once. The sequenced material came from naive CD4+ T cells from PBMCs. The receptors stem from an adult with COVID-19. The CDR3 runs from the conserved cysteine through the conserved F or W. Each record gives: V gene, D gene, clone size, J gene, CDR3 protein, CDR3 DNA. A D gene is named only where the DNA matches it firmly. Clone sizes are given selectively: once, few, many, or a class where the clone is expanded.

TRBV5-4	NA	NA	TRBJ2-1	CAASAQGGYLSSYNEQFF	TGTGCCGCCTCCGCCCAGGGAGGCTACCTCAGCTCCTACAATGAGCAGTTCTTC
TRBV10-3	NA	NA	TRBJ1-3	CAISEFGAAGNTIYF	TGTGCCATCAGTGAGTTCGGTGCTGCTGGAAACACCATATATTTT
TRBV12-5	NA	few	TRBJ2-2	CASGGDHTGELFF	TGTGCTAGTGGTGGGGATCACACCGGGGAGCTGTTTTTT
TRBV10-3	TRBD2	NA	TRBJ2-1	CAISVAGTSAYNEQFF	TGTGCCATCAGTGTAGCCGGGACTAGCGCCTACAATGAGCAGTTCTTC
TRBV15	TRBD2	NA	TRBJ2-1	CATSRDSSGSYFF	TGTGCCACCAGCAGAGATTCTAGCGGGAGTTACTTCTTC
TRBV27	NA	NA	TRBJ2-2	CASSLLGGANTGELFF	TGTGCCAGCAGTTTATTGGGGGGCGCGAACACCGGGGAGCTGTTTTTT
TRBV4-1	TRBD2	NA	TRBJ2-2	CASSQGGLAGKNTGELFF	TGCGCCAGCAGCCAAGGGGGACTAGCGGGGAAAAACACCGGGGAGCTGTTTTTT
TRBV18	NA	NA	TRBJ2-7	CASSPLDPYEQYF	TGTGCCAGCTCACCATTGGACCCCTACGAGCAGTACTTC
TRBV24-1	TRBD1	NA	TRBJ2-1	CATSDPRQGAYNEQFF	TGTGCCACCAGTGATCCCAGACAGGGGGCCTACAATGAGCAGTTCTTC
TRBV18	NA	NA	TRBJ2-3	CASSSGQSTDTQYF	TGTGCCAGCTCATCTGGACAGAGCACAGATACGCAGTATTTT
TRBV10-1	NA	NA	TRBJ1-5	CARVKYNKQGHLNQPQHF	TGCGCCAGGGTCAAATACAACAAACAGGGACACCTCAATCAGCCCCAGCATTTT
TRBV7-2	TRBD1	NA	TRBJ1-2	CASSLAPRVDRGGGYTF	TGTGCCAGCAGCTTAGCCCCCCGAGTCGACAGGGGCGGAGGCTACACCTTC
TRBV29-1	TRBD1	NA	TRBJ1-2	CSAVDRGNYGYTF	TGCAGCGCCGTGGACAGGGGAAACTATGGCTACACCTTC
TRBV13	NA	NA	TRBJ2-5	CASSRGQFSQYF	TGTGCCAGCAGCCGAGGACAGTTTTCCCAGTACTTC
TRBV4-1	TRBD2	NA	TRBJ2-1	CASSPLVGLAGRSYNEQFF	TGCGCCAGCAGCCCATTGGTGGGACTAGCGGGAAGGTCCTACAATGAGCAGTTCTTC
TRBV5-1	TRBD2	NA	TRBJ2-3	CASSSGLANALDTQYF	TGCGCCAGCAGCTCGGGACTAGCGAACGCGTTGGATACGCAGTATTTT
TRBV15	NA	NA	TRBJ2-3	CATSSRNRYTDTQYF	TGTGCCACCAGCAGTAGGAACAGGTACACAGATACGCAGTATTTT
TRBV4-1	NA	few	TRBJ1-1	CASSQEFTRGGGAFF	TGCGCCAGCAGCCAAGAATTCACTCGAGGAGGGGGAGCTTTCTTT
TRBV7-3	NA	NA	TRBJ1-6	CASSRDGGNSPLHF	TGTGCCAGCAGCAGGGATGGGGGTAATTCACCCCTCCACTTT
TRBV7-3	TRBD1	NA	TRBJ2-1	CASSHAGTGGGNEQFF	TGTGCCAGCAGCCACGCCGGGACAGGGGGTGGCAATGAGCAGTTCTTC
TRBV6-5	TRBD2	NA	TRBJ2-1	CASSFTTSGAEQFF	TGTGCCAGCAGTTTCACCACTAGCGGGGCTGAGCAGTTCTTC
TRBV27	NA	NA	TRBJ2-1	CASSRLPLSSEQFF	TGTGCCAGCAGTCGACTACCTCTCTCGTCTGAGCAGTTCTTC
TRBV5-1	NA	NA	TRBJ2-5	CASSTRGQGRETQYF	TGCGCCAGCAGCACCCGAGGGCAGGGGCGAGAGACCCAGTACTTC
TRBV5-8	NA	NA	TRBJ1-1	CASSLHRDLEAFF	TGTGCCAGCAGCTTGCACCGGGACCTTGAAGCTTTCTTT